Below are 30 T cell receptor beta chains sequenced from a single sample in a study of T cell responses to AZD1222 COVID-19 vaccine. Libraries were prepared by immunoSEQ multiplex PCR; TCRdb keeps only in-frame clonotypes and omits some of them. The repertoire holds around 110,000 clones, with roughly 87% as singletons. The material was peripheral blood, obtained on day 0 of AZD1222 vaccination. The receptors here all came from an adult in good health.

The gene calls are TRBV9 and TRBJ2-2; possible D gene TRBD2, 6 bases. The V end was cut by 1 base, the J end by 6 bases, with 13 bases between. In germline, CDR1 is SGDLS, CDR2 YYNGEE. The CDR3 has 15 amino acids. The CDR3 region has the DNA TGTGCCAGCAGCGTAAGGGCGGGAACCCCCGGGGAGCTGTTTTTT. Its protein is CASSVRAGTPGELFF. Looking up the rest from reference TRBV9 and TRBJ2-2 gives the full variable domain: DSGVTQTPKHLITATGQRVTLRCSPRSGDLSVYWYQQSLDQGLQFLIQYYNGEERAKGNILERFSAQQFPDLHSELNLSSLELGDSALYFCASSVRAGTPGELFFGEGSRLTVL.

J is TRBJ1-1 and V is TRBV6-1; D possibly corresponds to TRBD1 (5 bases). Trimming cost V 1 base and J 3 bases, with 12 bases left between them. There are 15 residues in the CDR3. Germline-derived CDR1 and CDR2 are MNHNS and SASEGT. The CDR3 coding sequence is TGTGCCAGCAGTGAAGAGCAAGGGGTCTACACTGAAGCTTTCTTT. Translation: CASSEEQGVYTEAFF.

The V call is TRBV7-9, the J call TRBJ1-3; 7 bases align to TRBD1. Trimming cost V 5 bases and J 0 bases; bases outside gene matches: 4. Germline values: CDR1 SEHNR, CDR2 FQNEAQ (reference sequence). The CDR3 has 15 amino acids. CDR3 nucleotides: TGTGCCAGCAGCCTAGGACAGGACTCTGGAAACACCATATATTTT. Translating gives CASSLGQDSGNTIYF.

The V gene is TRBV6-5, the J gene TRBJ1-2; 9 bases match TRBD1. V lost 7 bases and J lost 3; bases outside the gene matches: 3. The CDR3 totals 13 residues. Germline V gene sequence: CDR1 MNHEY, CDR2 SVGAGI. DNA for the CDR3: TGTGCCAGCACAACAGGGGGCTACTATGGCTACACCTTC. Translation: CASTTGGYYGYTF.

This clone showed up just a few times. The V and J genes are TRBV9 and TRBJ1-1; D call uncertain. V was clipped by 3 bases and J by 0 bases, with 18 bases between them. From germline, CDR1 is SGDLS and CDR2 YYNGEE. The CDR3 is 17 residues long. The DNA of the CDR3 is TGTGCCAGCAGCGCCTGGTCGGACCCTAAATTGAACACTGAAGCTTTCTTT. Amino acid sequence: CASSAWSDPKLNTEAFF.

The chain couples TRBV30 to TRBJ2-6, with 7 bases lining up with TRBD1. This CDR3 is built from 16 residues. The germline V gene encodes CDR1 GTSNPN and CDR2 SVGIG (reference sequence). V dropped 3 bases and J dropped 2; count of bases not matched to a gene: 7. The CDR3: CAWSGRQGPGANVLTF. The CDR3 DNA reads as TGTGCCTGGAGCGGAAGACAGGGACCTGGGGCCAACGTCCTGACTTTC.

This clone has a handful of counts. This chain joins TRBV25-1 and TRBJ2-7; no firm D call. Between the trimmed V and J ends, which lost 2 bases and 3 bases, there was a span of 5 bases. Per germline, CDR1 MGHDK and CDR2 SYGVNS. This CDR3 has 12 amino acids. CDR3 in amino acids: CASSEAYYEQYF. CDR3 coding DNA: TGTGCCAGCAGTGAAGCCTACTACGAGCAGTACTTC.

This clone was observed a handful of times. The V gene is TRBV7-9, the J gene TRBJ1-1; TRBD1 aligns across 7 bases. The CDR3 has 15 residues. V shed 5 bases, J shed 6 bases, and the junction held 12 bases outside the gene matches. CDR1 is SEHNR, CDR2 FQNEAQ, per germline (reference sequence). DNA for the CDR3: TGTGCCAGCAGCACGTACCGGGCCCAGGGGGCTGAAGCTTTCTTT. This codes for CASSTYRAQGAEAFF.

The gene calls are TRBV29-1 and TRBJ1-3; D uncertain. Trimming took 0 bases from V and 4 from J, leaving 13 bases between them. CDR1 is SQVTM and CDR2 is ANQGSEA in the germline V gene. CDR3 length equals 15 residues. This CDR3 reads CSVEDPVMSGNTIYF. The CDR3 DNA reads as TGCAGCGTTGAAGATCCGGTGATGTCCGGAAACACCATATATTTT.

The chain couples TRBV3-1 (or the pseudogene TRBV3-2) to TRBJ1-2; D perhaps matches TRBD1 (5 bases). The CDR3 is made up of 13 amino acids. The V end lost 1 base, the J end lost 2 bases, and 5 bases lay between the germline ends. Germline V CDR1 and CDR2: LGHDT, YNNKEL (reference sequence). In DNA, the CDR3 is TGTGCCAGCAGCCAAGGGACAAACTATGGCTACACCTTC. Its protein product is CASSQGTNYGYTF.

The genes are TRBV28 and TRBJ1-5, with 7 bases that match TRBD1. CDR3 length: 14 residues. The V gene end was trimmed by 3 bases and the J gene end by 3 bases; junction bases not matched to a gene: 2. CDR1 is MDHEN, CDR2 SYDVKM, per germline. The DNA of the CDR3 is TGTGCCAGCAGTTTGGGACAGCACAATCAGCCCCAGCATTTT. Amino acid sequence: CASSLGQHNQPQHF.

The chain employs TRBV27 and TRBJ2-2; D is ambiguous. There are 15 residues in the CDR3. CDR1 is MNHEY, CDR2 SMNVEV, per germline (reference sequence). Trimming stripped 8 bases from V and 4 bases from J, with 17 bases between. The CDR3 loop is CASFSYTIGTGELFF. The CDR3, as DNA: TGTGCCAGCTTCAGCTACACGATCGGCACCGGGGAGCTGTTTTTT.

V gene TRBV6-5 combines with J gene TRBJ2-7; weak D call: TRBD1 (7 bases). The V gene lost 4 bases and the J gene lost 2 bases, with 9 bases spanning the gap. The CDR3 runs to 13 residues. Germline values: CDR1 MNHEY, CDR2 SVGAGI. The CDR3 region is CASSSRGAYEQYF. In DNA, the CDR3 is TGTGCCAGCAGTTCCAGGGGGGCCTACGAGCAGTACTTC.

The rearrangement uses TRBV27 and TRBJ2-7, with D tentatively TRBD1 (5 bases). This CDR3 region has 17 residues. Trimming shortened V by 1 base and J by 6 bases, and 22 bases separated the two germline ends. Germline lookup yields CDR1 MNHEY and CDR2 SMNVEV (reference sequence). DNA for the CDR3: TGTGCCAGCAGTTTATTACCTCAGGGAACCCCGACGTTCGAGCAGTACTTC. Translated: CASSLLPQGTPTFEQYF.

The rearrangement joins TRBV3-1 (or the pseudogene TRBV3-2) to TRBJ1-5; 11 bases line up with TRBD1. The CDR3 runs 17 residues. CDR1 and CDR2 from the germline V gene are LGHDT and YNNKEL (reference sequence). The trim removed 7 bases at V and 2 bases at J, leaving 10 bases unmatched. DNA for the CDR3: TGTGCCAGCAACCGTCCCGGGACAGGGGGATGCAATCAGCCCCAGCATTTT. It is translated as CASNRPGTGGCNQPQHF.

This chain connects TRBV19 to TRBJ1-6, with a possible D match to TRBD1 (6 bases). Per the germline V gene, CDR1 is LNHDA and CDR2 is SQIVND (reference sequence). The CDR3 runs to 15 residues. V gave up 5 bases and J gave up 6 bases, with 14 bases separating them. The CDR3 DNA sequence: TGTGCCAGTAGTTCCGGGACACCCGGTAATTCACCCCTCCACTTT. It yields the protein CASSSGTPGNSPLHF.

The V and J genes are TRBV6-6 and TRBJ2-1, with 11 bases matching TRBD2. J gave up 3 bases and V 5 bases, and 9 bases lay outside the gene matches. The germline CDR1 and CDR2 sequences are MNHNY and SVGAGI (reference sequence). The CDR3 extends over 17 amino acids. CDR3 loop: CASSPLLAGGRYNEQFF. DNA of the CDR3: TGTGCCAGCAGTCCCCTTCTAGCGGGAGGCCGCTACAATGAGCAGTTCTTC.

The chain links TRBV5-1 to TRBJ1-6, with D tentatively TRBD1 (6 bases). V was clipped by 4 bases and J by 5 bases, with 16 bases between them. This CDR3 has 16 residues. Per the germline V gene, CDR1 is SGHRS and CDR2 is YFSETQ. In nucleotides, the CDR3 is TGCGCCAGCAGCAATGGACAGTGGGTGAATAATTCACCCCTCCACTTT. Translation gives CASSNGQWVNNSPLHF.

The V call is TRBV30, the J call TRBJ2-7, with no clear D. Germline V gene data show CDR1 as GTSNPN and CDR2 as SVGIG (reference sequence). The CDR3 contains 14 residues. V was shortened by 4 bases and J by 1 base, with 14 bases between the two germline ends. CDR3 DNA sequence: TGTGCCTGGATTCAAGCCGGTACATCCTACGAGCAGTACTTC. This codes for CAWIQAGTSYEQYF.

The chain carries TRBV20-1 and TRBJ2-1; TRBD2 might be the D (6 bases). Germline CDR1 and CDR2: DFQATT and SNEGSKA (reference sequence). The CDR3 consists of 10 residues. In DNA, the CDR3 is TGCTTAGCGGCTAACAATGAGCAGTTCTTC. It is translated as CLAANNEQFF.

V gene TRBV4-1 combines with J gene TRBJ2-5; TRBD2 aligns across 11 bases. After removal of 3 bases from V and 5 bases from J, the junction contained 5 bases not matched to a gene. The CDR3 extends over 15 amino acids. Looked up from germline, CDR1 is MGHRA and CDR2 is YSYEKL. This CDR3 is CASSHTSGSMETQYF. CDR3 bases: TGCGCCAGCAGCCACACTAGCGGGAGCATGGAGACCCAGTACTTC.

The chain uses TRBV7-9 and TRBJ2-7; the D call may be TRBD1 or TRBD2 (6 bases each). The V gene lost 4 bases and the J gene lost 1 base, with 11 bases spanning the gap. This CDR3 spans 14 amino acids. The germline V gene encodes CDR1 SEHNR and CDR2 FQNEAQ (reference sequence). The CDR3 sequence is CASSSQGGSYEQYF. The CDR3 DNA reads TGTGCCAGCAGCTCACAGGGAGGTTCCTACGAGCAGTACTTC.

V is TRBV29-1 and J is TRBJ2-7; possible D gene TRBD2, 6 bases. The CDR3 loop spans 13 amino acids. V lost 6 bases to trimming and J lost 2 bases, with 14 bases between them. CDR1 and CDR2 from the germline V gene are SQVTM and ANQGSEA. The CDR3 spells CSVGGTVTYEQYF. The CDR3 region has the DNA TGCAGCGTAGGAGGGACTGTTACCTACGAGCAGTACTTC.

The J gene is TRBJ1-6, the V gene TRBV7-6; TRBD1 aligns across 9 bases. The CDR3 loop spans 15 amino acids. The V gene end was trimmed by 5 bases and the J gene end by 5 bases; junction bases not matched to a gene: 4. From germline, CDR1 is SGHVS and CDR2 FNYEAQ. CDR3: CASSIRQGDNSPLHF. CDR3 sequence (DNA): TGTGCCAGCAGCATCCGACAGGGGGATAATTCACCCCTCCACTTT.

This rearrangement joins TRBV3-1 (or the pseudogene TRBV3-2) to TRBJ1-1, with 8 nucleotides matching TRBD1. From germline, CDR1 is LGHDT and CDR2 YNNKEL (reference sequence). The V and J ends lost 5 bases and 10 bases, in that order; junction bases with no gene match: 12. The CDR3 has 14 amino acids. The chain's CDR3 is CASSSKLGQGVAFF. As DNA, the CDR3 is TGTGCCAGCAGCTCGAAACTTGGACAGGGTGTAGCTTTCTTT.

CDR3 DNA: TGTGCCAGCAGCGTAGATGGCTACGAGCAGTACTTC. Translation: CASSVDGYEQYF. V gene TRBV9 combines with J gene TRBJ2-7; D is undetermined. V lost 0 bases, J lost 3 bases, and 4 bases lay in between. This CDR3 is 12 amino acids long. From germline, CDR1 is SGDLS and CDR2 YYNGEE.

This rearrangement joins TRBV9 to TRBJ2-7; TRBD2 aligns across 10 bases. Unmatched junction bases numbered 5, after V lost 3 bases and J lost 2 bases. The CDR3 length is 15 residues. Germline V gene sequence: CDR1 SGDLS, CDR2 YYNGEE. CDR3 sequence: CASSDGLAGAYEQYF. Written as DNA, the CDR3 is TGTGCCAGCAGCGATGGGCTAGCGGGAGCCTACGAGCAGTACTTC.

V usage is TRBV11-1 and J usage is TRBJ2-1; 9 bases are shared with TRBD2. Germline CDR1 is SGHAT and CDR2 is FQDESV (reference sequence). Trimming took 1 base from V and 7 from J; bases not matched to a gene: 2. The CDR3 runs 14 residues. CDR3 nucleotide sequence: TGTGCCAGCAGCTTAGTAGCGGGAGAGAATGAGCAGTTCTTC. Protein sequence: CASSLVAGENEQFF.

Concerning this clone: Other DNA sequences within the sample encode an identical CDR3. V is TRBV19 and J is TRBJ2-1; D is unresolved. Germline-derived CDR1 and CDR2 are LNHDA and SQIVND (reference sequence). V gave up 3 bases and J gave up 7 bases, with 4 bases separating them. This CDR3 region has 11 residues. The CDR3 is CASSIYNEQFF. The CDR3, as DNA: TGTGCCAGTAGTATTTATAATGAGCAGTTCTTC.

This clone was seen once. The genes are TRBV7-8 and TRBJ1-3, with D possibly matching TRBD1 (6 bases). The V and J ends lost 2 bases and 0 bases respectively, with 11 bases between them. The germline V gene encodes CDR1 SGHVS and CDR2 FQNEAQ. This CDR3 comprises 16 residues. DNA for the CDR3: TGTGCCAGCAGCTTATCGGCAGGGGACTCTGGAAACACCATATATTTT. It yields the protein CASSLSAGDSGNTIYF.